This T cell receptor (beta chain) was sequenced during a study of graft-versus-host responses after intestinal transplantation. Study summary: Following induction with anti-thymocyte globulin, all recipients were given tacrolimus and steroids for around three years.

The repertoire was sequenced with immunoSEQ multiplex PCR; TCRdb's copy has only in-frame clones and lacks some. This table holds about 15,000 clones, 74% found once. Grafts had their tissue processed, releasing intraepithelial and lamina propria lymphocytes. The V gene's germline CDR1 is LNHNV and CDR2 YYDKDF (reference sequence). V dropped 4 bases and J dropped 0 bases, with 11 bases sitting between them. This CDR3 contains 15 residues. Note on this clone: Its antigen remains unknown.

Regarding the study as a whole: Peak circulating GvH clone levels were associated with early post-transplant HvG declines. GvH clones occurred in recipient marrow; some first appeared in ileum or blood.

The gene calls are TRBV15 and TRBJ2-3; D not certain. The sample was ileum tissue, taken 14 days after transplant. This clonotype was sampled from a human patient who received an intestinal transplant, so some T cells may come from the graft donor. This chain's CDR3 is CATSIDITSTDTQYF. The CDR3 DNA sequence: TGTGCCACCAGCATAGACATTACTAGCACAGATACGCAGTATTTT.